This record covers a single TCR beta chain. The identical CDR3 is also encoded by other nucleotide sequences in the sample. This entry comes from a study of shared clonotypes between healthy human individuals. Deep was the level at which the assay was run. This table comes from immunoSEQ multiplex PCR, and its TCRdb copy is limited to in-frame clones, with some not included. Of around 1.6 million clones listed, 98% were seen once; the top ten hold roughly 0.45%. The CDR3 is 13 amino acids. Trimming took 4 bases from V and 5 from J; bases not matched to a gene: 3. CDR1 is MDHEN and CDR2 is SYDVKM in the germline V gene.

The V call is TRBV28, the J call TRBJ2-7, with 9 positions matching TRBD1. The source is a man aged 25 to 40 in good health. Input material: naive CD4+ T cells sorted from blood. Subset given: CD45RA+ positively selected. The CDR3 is CASSSGQGDEQYF. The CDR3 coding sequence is TGTGCCAGCAGTTCGGGACAGGGCGACGAGCAGTACTTC. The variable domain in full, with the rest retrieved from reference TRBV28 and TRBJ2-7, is DVKVTQSSRYLVKRTGEKVFLECVQDMDHENMFWYRQDPGLGLRLIYFSYDVKMKEKGDIPEGYSVSREKKERFSLILESASTNQTSMYLCASSSGQGDEQYFGPGTRLTVT.